This entry is about one T cell receptor (beta chain). What it binds is not known. The sample belongs to a study of T-cell memory formation after mild COVID-19. Study at large: TCR clusters mostly belonged to single donors.

One entry per CDR3 protein, called by TCRdb with MiXCR from the 5' RACE reads. The table has 85,000 to 130,000 distinct CDR3 sequences, 15% to 20% seen once; the top ten hold more than 25%. Regarding the study as a whole: In pre-infection memory, a portion of responding clones appeared, which suggested that cross-reactive memory joined.

The sample consisted of PBMCs or a T cell subset sorted from them (not recorded which). This receptor was taken from an adult woman who had mild COVID-19 (a few samples of this study predate the infection). Cell type and time point are not known.

The CDR3, as DNA: TGCAGTGCTACCCAAGGAGGACGGGGCCAAGAGACCCAGTACTTC. Encoded protein: CSATQGGRGQETQYF. This sequence joins TRBV20-1 and TRBJ2-5; possible D gene TRBD2, 5 bases. V was cut by 4 bases and J by 1 base, with 16 bases left in between. Germline lookup yields CDR1 DFQATT and CDR2 SNEGSKA (reference sequence). The CDR3 extends over 15 amino acids.